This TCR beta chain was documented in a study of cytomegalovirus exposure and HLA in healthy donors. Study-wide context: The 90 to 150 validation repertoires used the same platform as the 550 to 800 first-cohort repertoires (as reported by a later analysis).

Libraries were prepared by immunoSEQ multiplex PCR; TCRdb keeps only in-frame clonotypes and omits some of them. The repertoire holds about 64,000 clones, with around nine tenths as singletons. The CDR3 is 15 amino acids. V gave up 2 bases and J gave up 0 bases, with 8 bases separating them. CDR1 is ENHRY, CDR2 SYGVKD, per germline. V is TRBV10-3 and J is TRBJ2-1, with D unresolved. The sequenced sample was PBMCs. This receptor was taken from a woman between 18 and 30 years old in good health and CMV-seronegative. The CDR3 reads CAISEEASSYNEQFF. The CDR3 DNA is TGTGCCATCAGTGAGGAAGCGTCCTCCTACAATGAGCAGTTCTTC.